The 25 T cell receptor beta chains presented below share a single source sample, sequenced in a study of blood T cell repertoires in COVID-19. TCRdb keeps only in-frame clones here, not all; method: immunoSEQ multiplex PCR. Of around 370,000 clones in the sample, around 91% were seen once. The source material was peripheral blood. The receptors here all came from a woman under 30 who had recovered from COVID-19.

The chain has TRBV6-2 or TRBV6-3 and TRBJ1-2, with D possibly being TRBD1 (6 bases). This CDR3 has 13 residues. V was cut by 0 bases and J by 6 bases, with 8 bases left in between. CDR1 MNHEY and CDR2 SVGEGT come from the germline V gene. The chain's CDR3 is CASSYSGGHGYTF. The CDR3, as DNA: TGTGCCAGCAGTTACTCGGGGGGGCATGGCTACACCTTC.

The genes are TRBV9 and TRBJ2-1, with D maybe TRBD1 (5 bases). Per germline, CDR1 SGDLS and CDR2 YYNGEE. V gave up 0 bases and J gave up 0 bases, with 13 bases separating them. The CDR3 contains 17 residues. In nucleotides, the CDR3 is TGTGCCAGCAGCGTAGAACCGACAGCAAGCTCCTACAATGAGCAGTTCTTC. It yields the protein CASSVEPTASSYNEQFF.

This chain uses TRBV7-9 with TRBJ1-4; tentative D call: TRBD1 (6 bases). This CDR3 contains 13 residues. Germline V lookup: CDR1 SEHNR, CDR2 FQNEAQ (reference sequence). The V end was cut by 1 base, the J end by 8 bases, with 8 bases between. This CDR3 is CASSLVRGEKLFF. CDR3 in DNA: TGTGCCAGCAGCTTAGTTAGGGGGGAAAAACTGTTTTTT.

This chain joins TRBV30 and TRBJ1-1; D is ambiguous. The CDR3 is 17 residues long. Germline V gives CDR1 GTSNPN, CDR2 SVGIG (reference sequence). The V gene lost 1 base and the J gene lost 1 base, with 19 bases spanning the gap. The CDR3 sequence is CAWSGGQVWFRNTEAFF. In DNA form, the CDR3 reads TGTGCCTGGAGTGGAGGGCAGGTCTGGTTTCGGAACACTGAAGCTTTCTTT.

CDR3 nucleotides: TGTGCCAGTAGTATAGGGTTCGACAGAACGAACACTGAAGCTTTCTTT. Protein: CASSIGFDRTNTEAFF. This chain joins TRBV19 and TRBJ1-1, with TRBD1 as a possible D gene (5 bases). Germline values: CDR1 LNHDA, CDR2 SQIVND (reference sequence). The length of the CDR3 is 16 residues. Deletions cut 1 base from V and 1 base from J, with 13 bases between.

This sequence joins TRBV6-1 and TRBJ2-6, with 11 positions matching TRBD2. Germline CDR1 reads MNHNS; CDR2 reads SASEGT. The CDR3 runs 17 residues. Trimming at V came to 4 bases and at J to 2 bases, leaving 4 bases not matched to a gene. CDR3 bases: TGTGCCAGCAGTGGGACTAGCGGGCTTCCTGGGGCCAACGTCCTGACTTTC. This sequence encodes CASSGTSGLPGANVLTF.

The chain carries TRBV28 and TRBJ2-7, with a weak D call TRBD1 (8 bases). Germline loops: CDR1 MDHEN, CDR2 SYDVKM. The CDR3 is 13 residues long. V shed 6 bases and J shed 7 bases, with 16 bases lying between them. The CDR3 DNA sequence: TGTGCCAGCAGCCTGACAGGGGAGGGTGAGCAGTACGTC. It yields the protein CASSLTGEGEQYV.

V gene TRBV29-1 combines with J gene TRBJ2-7; TRBD2 matches 10 bases. Losses at the gene ends were 2 bases for V and 2 bases for J; bases not matched to a gene: 15. This CDR3 has 18 residues. CDR1 and CDR2 from the germline V gene are SQVTM and ANQGSEA. CDR3 loop: CSVELASGRGGGTYEQYV. The CDR3 DNA reads TGCAGCGTTGAATTGGCTAGCGGGAGAGGGGGAGGGACCTACGAGCAGTACGTC.

The J gene is TRBJ2-3, the V gene TRBV6-5; 8 nucleotides match TRBD2. Looked up from germline, CDR1 is MNHEY and CDR2 is SVGAGI. After removal of 6 bases from V and 0 bases from J, the junction contained 5 bases not matched to a gene. This CDR3 is 15 amino acids long. CDR3 DNA: TGTGCCAGCAGCCGTAGCGGGGCAAGCACAGATACGCAGTATTTT. Residues: CASSRSGASTDTQYF.

The rearrangement joins TRBV5-5 to TRBJ1-2; D is possibly TRBD1 (5 bases). The CDR3 has 13 amino acids. From germline, CDR1 is SGHKS and CDR2 YYEKEE (reference sequence). V shed 1 base and J shed 7 bases, with 11 bases lying between them. The CDR3 sequence: CASSLSRAGGYTF. In nucleotides, the CDR3 is TGTGCCAGCAGCTTGTCCAGGGCAGGTGGCTACACCTTC.

This chain's CDR3 is CASSYRGEGNYGYTF. CDR3 nucleotides: TGTGCCAGCAGTTACCGGGGGGAGGGTAACTATGGCTACACCTTC. This chain joins TRBV6-5 and TRBJ1-2; weak D call: TRBD1 (5 bases). The CDR3 totals 15 residues. Germline loops: CDR1 MNHEY, CDR2 SVGAGI. V was pared by 2 bases and J by 1 base, with 11 bases between.

V is TRBV28 and J is TRBJ2-1; 12 bases align to TRBD2. Trimming at V came to 4 bases and at J to 9 bases, leaving 10 bases not matched to a gene. CDR1 and CDR2 from the germline V gene are MDHEN and SYDVKM. The CDR3 runs 16 residues. The CDR3 protein is CASSSPPRLAGVEQFF. The CDR3 nucleotides are TGTGCCAGCAGTTCGCCTCCGCGACTAGCGGGAGTTGAGCAGTTCTTC.

The rearrangement joins TRBV6-2 or TRBV6-3 to TRBJ2-2, with TRBD2 matching 10 bases. Germline trimming cut 6 bases from V and 8 bases from J; bases unmatched to any gene: 9. Germline values: CDR1 MNHEY, CDR2 SVGEGT. This CDR3 comprises 15 residues. The CDR3 DNA sequence: TGTGCCAGCAGCCCGCCGGGACTAGCGTTGGGGGAGCTGTTTTTT. This codes for CASSPPGLALGELFF.

V gene TRBV2 combines with J gene TRBJ2-4; 8 positions agree with TRBD2. Per the germline V gene, CDR1 is SNHLY and CDR2 is FYNNEI. Unmatched junction bases numbered 10, after V lost 7 bases and J lost 8 bases. This CDR3 comprises 14 residues. The DNA for the CDR3 is TGTGCCAGCACCGCGGGCGGGAGGAGAGACATTCAGTACTTC. Translating it yields CASTAGGRRDIQYF.

The chain has TRBV18 and TRBJ2-3; 11 bases match TRBD2. From germline, CDR1 is KGHSH and CDR2 LQKENI. The CDR3 is made up of 16 amino acids. V was pared by 5 bases and J by 2 bases, with 6 bases of the junction left unmatched. CDR3 in DNA: TGTGCCAGCTCAAAAGCTAGCGGGAGGCTCACAGATACGCAGTATTTT. Translation gives CASSKASGRLTDTQYF.

This clone has just one count. The chain is built from TRBV24-1 and TRBJ2-3, with D possibly being TRBD1 (6 bases). Germline assignment: CDR1 KGHDR and CDR2 SFDVKD. The CDR3 spans 16 residues. Trimming pared 4 bases from V and 0 bases from J, leaving 13 bases between. CDR3 nucleotides: TGTGCCACCAGTGACAGGGGACACCCGAGCACAGATACGCAGTATTTT. Translating it yields CATSDRGHPSTDTQYF.

The gene calls are TRBV21-1 and TRBJ2-7; TRBD1, the table's D call, was not compared with the DNA. TRBV21-1 is classified as a pseudogene. The CDR3 extends over 12 amino acids. This CDR3 is CASSKIRYEQYV. DNA for the CDR3: TGTGCCAGCAGCAAAATCAGGTACGAGCAGTACGTC.

The V gene is TRBV4-1, the J gene TRBJ2-4, with 9 bases identical to TRBD2. This CDR3 comprises 17 residues. CDR1 and CDR2 from the germline V gene are MGHRA and YSYEKL. V trimming: 0 bases; J trimming: 2 bases; junction bases outside the gene matches: 5. The chain's CDR3 is CASSQERAGGSKNIQYF. The CDR3 nucleotides are TGCGCCAGCAGCCAAGAGAGAGCGGGAGGCTCCAAAAACATTCAGTACTTC.

The rearrangement uses TRBV2 and TRBJ1-5; possibly TRBD1 for D (6 bases). The germline CDR1 and CDR2 sequences are SNHLY and FYNNEI. The CDR3 runs 14 residues. Trimming shortened V by 8 bases and J by 7 bases, and 18 bases separated the two germline ends. The CDR3 sequence: CASLSGGGGQPQHF. The CDR3 DNA follows: TGTGCCAGCCTGTCGGGGGGCGGGGGGCAGCCCCAGCATTTT.

CDR3 sequence: CASSPRVAGGADTQYF. The CDR3 DNA sequence: TGTGCCAGCAGCCCCCGGGTAGCGGGAGGGGCAGATACGCAGTATTTT. The chain has TRBV3-1 (or the pseudogene TRBV3-2) and TRBJ2-3, with TRBD2 identical over 11 bases. The CDR3 extends over 16 amino acids. Trimming at V came to 4 bases and at J to 4 bases, leaving 7 bases not matched to a gene. Germline assignment: CDR1 LGHDT and CDR2 YNNKEL (reference sequence).

CDR3 nucleotides: TGCAGTGCTAGTGCCATCACCCTTAGCGGGAGCGCATACAATGAGCAGTTCTTC. This encodes CSASAITLSGSAYNEQFF. The rearrangement links TRBV20-1 to TRBJ2-1, with TRBD2 identical over 9 bases. Germline V gene sequence: CDR1 DFQATT, CDR2 SNEGSKA (reference sequence). The CDR3 is 18 residues long. V lost 3 bases to trimming and J lost 4 bases; unmatched junction nucleotides: 16.

The rearrangement links TRBV10-2 to TRBJ1-3; 9 bases agree with TRBD1. The germline CDR1 and CDR2 sequences are WSHSY and SAAADI. The CDR3 is 14 residues long. The V gene end was trimmed by 4 bases and the J gene end by 4 bases; junction bases not matched to a gene: 2. The CDR3 is CASSVGTGGNTIYF. CDR3 in DNA: TGCGCCAGCAGTGTCGGGACAGGGGGAAACACCATATATTTT.

The chain recombines TRBV5-6 with TRBJ2-1; TRBD2 aligns across 11 bases. V lost 4 bases and J lost 6; bases outside the gene matches: 6. Looked up from germline, CDR1 is SGHDT and CDR2 is YYEEEE. The CDR3 loop spans 15 amino acids. DNA for the CDR3: TGTGCCAGCAGCCCCAGACTAGCGGGACGCAATGAGCAGTTCTTC. Its translation is CASSPRLAGRNEQFF.

This chain connects TRBV6-2 or TRBV6-3 to TRBJ2-5, with 7 bases matching TRBD1. This CDR3 spans 18 amino acids. Losses at the gene ends were 0 bases for V and 4 bases for J; bases not matched to a gene: 14. CDR1 and CDR2 (germline): MNHEY, SVGEGT. Here the CDR3 reads CASSYSVGRQGIRETQYF. Written as DNA, the CDR3 is TGTGCCAGCAGTTACTCTGTGGGACGACAGGGTATACGAGAGACCCAGTACTTC.

This chain uses TRBV12-5 with TRBJ1-3, with 7 bases fitting TRBD1. Germline V gene sequence: CDR1 LGHNT, CDR2 FRNRAP. This CDR3 has 17 amino acids. V shed 1 base and J 0 bases; nucleotides not matched to a gene: 6. The CDR3 DNA sequence: TGTGCTAGTGGTTTGGCTCCGGGACAGAGCTCTGGAAACACCATATATTTT. Protein product: CASGLAPGQSSGNTIYF.